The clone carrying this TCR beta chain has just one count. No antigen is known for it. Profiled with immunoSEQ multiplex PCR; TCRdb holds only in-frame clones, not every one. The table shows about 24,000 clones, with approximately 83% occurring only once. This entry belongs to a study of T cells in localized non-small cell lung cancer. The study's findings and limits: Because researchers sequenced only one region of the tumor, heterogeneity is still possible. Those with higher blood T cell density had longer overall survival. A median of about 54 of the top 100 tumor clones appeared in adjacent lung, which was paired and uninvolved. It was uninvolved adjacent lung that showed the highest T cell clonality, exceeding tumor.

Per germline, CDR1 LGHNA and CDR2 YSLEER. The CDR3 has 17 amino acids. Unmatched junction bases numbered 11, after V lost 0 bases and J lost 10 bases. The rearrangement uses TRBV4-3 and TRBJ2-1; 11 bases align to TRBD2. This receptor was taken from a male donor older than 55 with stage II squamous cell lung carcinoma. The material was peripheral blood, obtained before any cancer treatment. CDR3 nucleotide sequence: TGCGCCAGCAGCCAAGAATCAATTCTAGCGGGGGGACGGGAGCAGTTCTTC. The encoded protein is CASSQESILAGGREQFF.